Presented here are 2 T cell receptor beta chains from one specimen sequenced in a study of shared clonotypes between healthy human individuals. Only in-frame clones appear in the TCRdb table, and some are missing; sequencing was by immunoSEQ multiplex PCR. The table lists some 2,000,000 clones, 90% to 95% of them singletons, with roughly 0.13% in the top ten. Material: naive CD4+ T cells sorted from blood. Regarding subset: CD45RA+ positively selected. These receptors originate from a man between 18 and 29 years old in good health.

V gene TRBV7-9 combines with J gene TRBJ1-6; D remains unclear. Per the germline V gene, CDR1 is SEHNR and CDR2 is FQNEAQ (reference sequence). The CDR3 runs 14 residues. V was shortened by 0 bases and J by 10 bases, with 10 bases between the two germline ends. The CDR3: CASSLASTRSPLHF. For the CDR3, the DNA is TGTGCCAGCAGCTTAGCCAGTACGCGCTCACCCCTCCACTTT. Full variable domain (remainder filled in from reference TRBV7-9 and TRBJ1-6): DTGVSQNPRHKITKRGQNVTFRCDPISEHNRLYWYRQTLGQGPEFLTYFQNEAQLEKSRLLSDRFSAERPKGSFSTLEIQRTEQGDSAMYLCASSLASTRSPLHFGNGTRLTVT.

The chain combines TRBV5-1 with TRBJ2-6; D uncertain. V gave up 5 bases and J gave up 0 bases, with 3 bases separating them. Germline CDR1 is SGHRS and CDR2 is YFSETQ. The CDR3 sequence is 13 residues long. This CDR3 reads CASRDSGANVLTF. In DNA form, the CDR3 reads TGCGCCAGCAGAGACTCTGGGGCCAACGTCCTGACTTTC.